This T cell receptor (beta chain) was sequenced in a study of beta chain features in type 1 diabetes (dated by TCRdb to 2016 to 2019). Regarding the study in general: No differences in mean age, gender distribution, total cell number or subset yield were found between patients and healthy donors. Regulatory and stem cell-like memory subsets were isolated from only 8 patients and about 8 healthy donors, whereas naive and central memory subsets came from all 30 or so donors. A total of 100 million to 140 million sorted cells were examined across all samples, and the number of cells per subset was strongly correlated with RNA yield. The study compared TCRB repertoires of sorted circulating CD4+ T cell subsets between recently diagnosed type 1 diabetes patients and matched healthy donors. Paper-wide results and their limitations: Because cDNA was sequenced instead of genomic DNA, activated cells with high expression could be over-represented, although the groups did not differ in activation or CD3 levels. In all four CD4+ subsets, TCRB CDR3 length was moderately but significantly shorter in type 1 diabetes patients. PCR might favor shorter templates, but patient and control samples were amplified and corrected together, so any skew would affect both groups equally. At VDJ recombination sites, type 1 diabetes patients had fewer insertions and more deleted nucleotides, which implies abnormalities in thymic rearrangement. Because small numbers of individuals were included in the HLA sub-analyses, any influence of HLA type on TCRB rearrangement was left unresolved. The naive, central memory and regulatory TCRB repertoires appeared to resemble one another more closely among patients than among healthy donors.

From each donor, a single peripheral blood sample of about 100 mL on average was drawn into heparinised tubes. Using a panel that included CD45RO, CCR7, CD25, CD127, CD95 and CD27, naive, central memory, regulatory and stem cell-like memory CD4+ T cells were sorted on a BD FACSAria II. Every sorted population had a purity above 95%. Right away, PBMCs were isolated by Lymphoprep density gradient centrifugation and were stained directly, with no culture step. So that batch effects would be minimized, each experiment stained and sorted samples in pairs, pairing one healthy donor with one patient. The entire isolated RNA was reverse transcribed using the High Capacity cDNA Reverse Transcription Kit, and thus expressed TCRB transcripts were sequenced. Deep immunoSEQ sequencing was performed on naive, central memory and regulatory T cell samples, with an average of about 3.6 million total reads per sample. After sorted cells were lysed in RLT buffer, RNA was extracted with DNase-treated RNeasy Micro or Mini kits, with the choice depending on cell number. To prevent cross-contamination, every cell subset was processed on its own, while patient and healthy donor samples were processed together. TCRB sequences were amplified from cDNA with the immunoSEQ multiplex PCR, producing 87-bp fragments spanning the CDR3 region. Amplicons were sequenced on the Illumina HiSeq platform. Concerning the study's data processing: Synthetic template baselines were used to correct PCR bias computationally, reads within Hamming distance 2 were collapsed together, and singletons that could not be merged were discarded. Reads were aligned against IMGT to assign V, D and J genes, CDR3 length and insertions or deletions at six rearrangement sites. Within each subset, clonotype counts were normalized to sorted cell number, and only after that were true diversity and Gini coefficients computed with the tcR R package. The overlap coefficient, calculated on TCRB nucleotide sequences, was used to quantify repertoire sharing. TCRdb mirrors the immuneACCESS table, restricted to in-frame sequences. Some clones are absent from its copies; in checked studies, under half trace to an unresolved V gene, and the reason for the others is unknown. Clonal size and the V and J genes are those of that table, whereas D and trimming came from the DNA. This sample is represented by 150,000 to 190,000 clones; roughly 8% of them were singletons. About 0.6% of the sample is held by the ten biggest clonotypes.

Compared with germline, V lacks 8 bases and J lacks 5 bases; bases without a gene match: 17. Reading from cysteine to phenylalanine, the CDR3 counts 16 amino acids. The CDR3 DNA has 48 bases and is translated from base 1. CDR1 and CDR2, per the germline V gene, are MDHEN and SYDVKM. This clone was detected only a few times. The target of this receptor is not known. Base-call qualities are not available, and no considerably larger clone is one nucleotide away. The rearrangement combines TRBV28 with TRBJ1-1; the central 7 bases match TRBD1. The clonotype was recovered from a man younger than 35 in good health. The sample consisted of central memory CD4+ T cells from blood. The CDR3 region has the sequence CASRSFQGGVWTEAFF. The nucleotides are TGTGCCAGCCGATCCTTCCAAGGGGGCGTTTGGACTGAAGCTTTCTTT.